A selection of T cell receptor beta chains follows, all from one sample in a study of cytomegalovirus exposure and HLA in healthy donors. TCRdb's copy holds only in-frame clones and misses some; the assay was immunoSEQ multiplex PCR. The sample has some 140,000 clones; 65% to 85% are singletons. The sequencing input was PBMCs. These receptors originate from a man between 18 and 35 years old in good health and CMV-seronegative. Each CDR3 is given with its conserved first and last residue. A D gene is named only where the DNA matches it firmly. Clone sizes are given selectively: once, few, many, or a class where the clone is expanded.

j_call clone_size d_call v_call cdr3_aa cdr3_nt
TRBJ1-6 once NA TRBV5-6 CASSLSWADNSPLHF TGTGCCAGCAGCTTGAGTTGGGCAGATAATTCACCCCTCCACTTT
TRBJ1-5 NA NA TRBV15 CATSRGDQGSNQPQHF TGTGCCACCAGCAGAGGAGACCAGGGGAGCAATCAGCCCCAGCATTTT
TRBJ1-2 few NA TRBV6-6 CASIRGWANGYTF TGTGCCAGCATACGGGGGTGGGCAAATGGCTACACCTTC
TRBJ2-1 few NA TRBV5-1 CASSLGLLGQGRDNEQFF TGCGCCAGCAGCTTGGGCCTCTTAGGACAAGGTCGGGACAATGAGCAGTTCTTC
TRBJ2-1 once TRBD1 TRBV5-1 CASSLGTGGLYNEQFF TGCGCCAGCAGCTTAGGGACAGGGGGCCTCTACAATGAGCAGTTCTTC
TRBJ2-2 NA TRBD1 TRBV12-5 CASGLTRTGANTGELFF TGTGCTAGTGGTTTGACCAGGACAGGGGCAAACACCGGGGAGCTGTTTTTT
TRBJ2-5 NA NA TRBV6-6 CASSYSTQEETQYF TGTGCCAGCAGTTACAGTACCCAGGAAGAGACCCAGTACTTC
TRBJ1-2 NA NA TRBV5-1 CASSKPQELNYGYTF TGCGCCAGCAGCAAACCACAGGAGCTAAACTATGGCTACACCTTC
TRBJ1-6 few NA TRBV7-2 CASSLFRRGSYNSPLHF TGTGCCAGCAGCTTATTTCGCAGGGGCTCCTATAATTCACCCCTCCACTTT
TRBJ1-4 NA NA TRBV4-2 CASSQGRGGGDEKLFF TGTGCCAGCAGCCAAGGCAGGGGAGGGGGGGATGAAAAACTGTTTTTT
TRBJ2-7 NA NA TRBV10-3 CAISESERTTSTYEQYF TGTGCCATCAGTGAGTCTGAACGGACAACATCAACCTACGAGCAGTACTTC
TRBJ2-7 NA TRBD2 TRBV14 CASSQRLAGAYEQYF TGTGCCAGCAGCCAAAGACTAGCGGGGGCCTACGAGCAGTACTTC
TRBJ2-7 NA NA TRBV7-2 CASSLVMGGPYEQYF TGTGCCAGCAGCTTGGTAATGGGAGGACCCTACGAGCAGTACTTC
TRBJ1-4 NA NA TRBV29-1 CSVPLWGANEKLFF TGCAGCGTTCCCCTCTGGGGGGCTAATGAAAAACTGTTTTTT
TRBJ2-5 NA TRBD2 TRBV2 CASSRAGEQETQYF TGTGCCAGCAGCCGAGCGGGGGAACAAGAGACCCAGTACTTC
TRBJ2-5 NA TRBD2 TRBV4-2 CASSQEAGLAGVTQYF TGTGCCAGCAGCCAAGAGGCCGGACTAGCGGGGGTGACCCAGTACTTC
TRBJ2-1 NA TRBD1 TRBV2 CARGDRGGNEQFF TGTGCCAGAGGTGACAGGGGGGGCAATGAGCAGTTCTTC
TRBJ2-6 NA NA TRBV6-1 CASSEVSSGANVLTF TGTGCCAGCAGTGAGGTGAGCTCTGGGGCCAACGTCCTGACTTTC
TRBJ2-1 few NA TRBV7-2 CASSLVGGRNNEQFF TGTGCCAGCAGCTTAGTGGGAGGTAGGAACAATGAGCAGTTCTTC
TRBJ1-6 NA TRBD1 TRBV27 CASSLDGQGYNSPLHF TGTGCCAGCAGTCTCGACGGACAGGGCTATAATTCACCCCTCCACTTT
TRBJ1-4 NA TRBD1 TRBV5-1 CASSLETGGKNEKLFF TGCGCCAGCAGCTTGGAGACAGGGGGAAAAAATGAAAAACTGTTTTTT
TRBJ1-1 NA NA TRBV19 CASSGHLLTEAFF TGTGCCAGTAGCGGACATTTGCTCACTGAAGCTTTCTTT
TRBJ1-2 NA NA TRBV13 CASSLEGQLNYGYTF TGTGCCAGCAGCTTAGAAGGACAGTTGAACTATGGCTACACCTTC
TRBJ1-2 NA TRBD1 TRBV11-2 CASRPPGQYYGYTF TGTGCCAGCAGGCCTCCGGGACAGTACTATGGCTACACCTTC
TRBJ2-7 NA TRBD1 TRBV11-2 CASSLVRTGWRKNEQYF TGTGCCAGCAGCTTAGTCCGGACAGGGTGGAGGAAAAACGAGCAGTACTTC
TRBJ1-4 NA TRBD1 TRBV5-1 CASSLDGTGALATNEKLFF TGCGCCAGCAGCTTGGATGGGACAGGAGCTTTGGCAACTAATGAAAAACTGTTTTTT
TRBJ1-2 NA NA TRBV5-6 CASSPGVNYGYTF TGTGCCAGCAGCCCGGGGGTCAACTATGGCTACACCTTC
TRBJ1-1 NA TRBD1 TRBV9 CASRATGGTEAFF TGTGCCAGCAGAGCGACAGGGGGCACTGAAGCTTTCTTT
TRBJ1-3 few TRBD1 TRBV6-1 CASSEPGQGAYGNTIYF TGTGCCAGCAGTGAGCCGGGACAGGGGGCTTATGGAAACACCATATATTTT
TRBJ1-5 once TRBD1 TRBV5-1 CASKEGQSSNQPQHF TGCGCCAGCAAGGAGGGACAGTCAAGCAATCAGCCCCAGCATTTT
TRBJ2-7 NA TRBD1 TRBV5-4 CASSPRDSYEQYF TGTGCCAGCAGCCCCCGGGACAGCTACGAGCAGTACTTC
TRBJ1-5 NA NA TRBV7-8 CASALSWLQPQHF TGTGCCAGCGCCCTTTCGTGGCTGCAGCCCCAGCATTTT
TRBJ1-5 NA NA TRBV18 CASSPEGVNQPQHF TGTGCCAGCTCACCAGAGGGGGTCAATCAGCCCCAGCATTTT
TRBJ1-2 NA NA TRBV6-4 CASRPLGGEVYGYTF TGTGCCAGCAGGCCTCTCGGGGGTGAAGTCTATGGCTACACCTTC
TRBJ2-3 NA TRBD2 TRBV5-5 CASSLSPSGAAPATDTQYF TGTGCCAGCAGCTTGTCCCCTAGCGGGGCCGCTCCGGCCACAGATACGCAGTATTTT
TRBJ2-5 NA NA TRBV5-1 CASSLVIHPTEETQYF TGCGCCAGCAGCTTGGTGATACACCCGACGGAGGAGACCCAGTACTTC
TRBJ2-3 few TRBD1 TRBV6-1 CAFLRRGLTDTQYF TGTGCCTTCCTCCGAAGGGGGCTCACCGATACGCAGTATTTT
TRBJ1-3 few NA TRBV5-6 CASSLVSGYTIYF TGTGCCAGCAGCTTAGTGTCGGGATACACCATATATTTT
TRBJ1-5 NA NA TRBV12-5 CASGSVPSSNQPQHF TGTGCTAGTGGTTCGGTCCCGAGCAGCAATCAGCCCCAGCATTTT
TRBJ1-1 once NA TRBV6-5 CASSLPGQNTEAFF TGTGCCAGCAGCCTCCCGGGACAGAACACTGAAGCTTTCTTT
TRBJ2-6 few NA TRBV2 CASSLSGANVLTF TGTGCCAGCAGTCTCTCTGGGGCCAACGTCCTGACTTTC
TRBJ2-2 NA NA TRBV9 CASSYSSGYSGELFF TGTGCCAGCAGCTATAGCTCAGGGTATAGCGGGGAGCTGTTTTTT
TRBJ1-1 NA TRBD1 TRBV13 CASSLGDRAEAFF TGTGCCAGCAGCTTGGGGGACAGAGCTGAAGCTTTCTTT
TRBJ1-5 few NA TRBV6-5 CASRLSPGGQPQHF TGTGCCAGCAGGTTATCCCCGGGAGGTCAGCCCCAGCATTTT
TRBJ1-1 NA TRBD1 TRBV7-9 CASSTDRTGADTEAFF TGTGCCAGCAGCACCGATCGGACAGGGGCGGACACTGAAGCTTTCTTT
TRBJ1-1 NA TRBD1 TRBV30 CASGRGPTEAFF TGTGCCTCGGGCAGGGGGCCCACTGAAGCTTTCTTT
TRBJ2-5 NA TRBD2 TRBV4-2 CASSQDFGLAGGLYQETQYF TGTGCCAGCAGCCAAGATTTCGGACTAGCGGGGGGCCTGTACCAAGAGACCCAGTACTTC